This paragraph covers one T cell receptor (beta chain) sequence. The antigen remains unidentified. A much larger clone is a single base away; this may be a read error. This entry belongs to a study of blood T cells in healthy people across ages. The study, taken as a whole, reports: Unknown donor CMV status possibly confounded expanded clonotype changes.

A second PCR of 7 to 11 cycles used a sample-barcoded 5' primer and a J-beta primer mix. Each single sample gave us at least 3 million CDR3-containing paired-end reads. TCRdb used MiXCR to reprocess the 5' RACE reads, holding one entry per CDR3 protein. Counted here are around 850,000 distinct CDR3 sequences, under 40% occurring once; the ten biggest clones make up 13%. V was pared by 2 bases and J by 11 bases, with 14 bases of the junction left unmatched. The CDR3 length is 16 residues. Per the germline V gene, CDR1 is MNHNS and CDR2 is SASEGT. V is TRBV6-1 and J is TRBJ2-5; 10 nucleotides agree with TRBD1. The clonotype originates from a man aged 18 to 30 in good health. Sequenced input: blood. The CDR3 here is CASSERGTGVFYEQYF. The CDR3 coding sequence is TGTGCCAGCAGTGAAAGGGGGACAGGGGTTTTCTATGAGCAGTACTTC.